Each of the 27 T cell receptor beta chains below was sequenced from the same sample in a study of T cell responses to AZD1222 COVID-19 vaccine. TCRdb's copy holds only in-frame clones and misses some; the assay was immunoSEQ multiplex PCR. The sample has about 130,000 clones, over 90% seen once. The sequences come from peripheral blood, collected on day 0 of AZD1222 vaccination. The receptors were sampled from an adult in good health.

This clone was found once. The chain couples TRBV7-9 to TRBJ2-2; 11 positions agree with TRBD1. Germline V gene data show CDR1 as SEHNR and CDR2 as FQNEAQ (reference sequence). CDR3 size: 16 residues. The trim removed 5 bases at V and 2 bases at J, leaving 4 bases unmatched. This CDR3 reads CASSPRTGGNTGELFF. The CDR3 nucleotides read TGTGCCAGCAGCCCGAGGACAGGGGGCAACACCGGGGAGCTGTTTTTT.

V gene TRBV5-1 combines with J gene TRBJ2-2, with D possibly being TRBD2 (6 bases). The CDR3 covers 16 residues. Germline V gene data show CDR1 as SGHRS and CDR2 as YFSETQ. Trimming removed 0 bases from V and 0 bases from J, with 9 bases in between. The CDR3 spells CASSLVLAANTGELFF. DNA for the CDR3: TGCGCCAGCAGCTTGGTACTAGCCGCGAACACCGGGGAGCTGTTTTTT.

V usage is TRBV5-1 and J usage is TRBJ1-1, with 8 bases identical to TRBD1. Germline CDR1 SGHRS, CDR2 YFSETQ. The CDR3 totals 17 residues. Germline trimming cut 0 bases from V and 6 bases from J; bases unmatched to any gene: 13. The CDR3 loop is CASSLGLGGDRYAEAFF. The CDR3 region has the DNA TGCGCCAGCAGCTTGGGGCTGGGAGGGGACAGGTACGCTGAAGCTTTCTTT.

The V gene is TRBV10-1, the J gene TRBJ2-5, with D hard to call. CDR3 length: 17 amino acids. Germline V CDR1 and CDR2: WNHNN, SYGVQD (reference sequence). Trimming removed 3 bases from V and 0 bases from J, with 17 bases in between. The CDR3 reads CASSDPQGHLYQETQYF. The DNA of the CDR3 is TGCGCCAGCAGTGATCCCCAAGGCCACTTGTACCAAGAGACCCAGTACTTC.

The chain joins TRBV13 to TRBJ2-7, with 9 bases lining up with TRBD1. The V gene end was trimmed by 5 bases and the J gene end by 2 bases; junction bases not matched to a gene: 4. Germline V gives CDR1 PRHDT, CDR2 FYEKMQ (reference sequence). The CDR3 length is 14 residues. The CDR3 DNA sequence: TGTGCCAGCAGCCCGGGACAGGGCACCTACGAGCAGTACTTC. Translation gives CASSPGQGTYEQYF.

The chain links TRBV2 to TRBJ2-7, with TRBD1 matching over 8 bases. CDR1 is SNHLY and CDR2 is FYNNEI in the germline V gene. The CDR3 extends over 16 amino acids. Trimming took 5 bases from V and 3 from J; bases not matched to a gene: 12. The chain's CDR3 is CASSPDSDRALYEQYF. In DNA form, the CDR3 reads TGTGCCAGCAGTCCCGATTCGGACAGGGCCCTCTACGAGCAGTACTTC.

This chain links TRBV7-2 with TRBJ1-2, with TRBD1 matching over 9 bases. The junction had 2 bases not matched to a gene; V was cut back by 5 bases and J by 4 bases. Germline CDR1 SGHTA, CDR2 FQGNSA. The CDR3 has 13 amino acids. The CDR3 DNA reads TGTGCCAGCAGCCAGACAGGGGGCTATGGCTACACCTTC. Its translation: CASSQTGGYGYTF. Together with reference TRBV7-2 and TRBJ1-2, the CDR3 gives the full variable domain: GAGVSQSPSNKVTEKGKDVELRCDPISGHTALYWYRQSLGQGLEFLIYFQGNSAPDKSGLPSDRFSAERTGGSVSTLTIQRTQQEDSAVYLCASSQTGGYGYTFGSGTRLTVV.

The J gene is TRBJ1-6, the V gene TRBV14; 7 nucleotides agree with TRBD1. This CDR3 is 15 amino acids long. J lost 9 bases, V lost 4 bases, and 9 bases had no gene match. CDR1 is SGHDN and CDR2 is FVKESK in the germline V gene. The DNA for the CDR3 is TGTGCCAGCAGCCCCCGGCGCAGGGGGGGTTCACCCCTCCACTTT. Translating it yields CASSPRRRGGSPLHF.

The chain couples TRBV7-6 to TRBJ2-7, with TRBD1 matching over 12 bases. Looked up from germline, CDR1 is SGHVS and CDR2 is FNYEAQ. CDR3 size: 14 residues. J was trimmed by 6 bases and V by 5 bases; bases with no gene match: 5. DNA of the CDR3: TGTGCCAGCAGCACCGGGACAGGGGGCGGCGAGCAGTACTTC. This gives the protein CASSTGTGGGEQYF. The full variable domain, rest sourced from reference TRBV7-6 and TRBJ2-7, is GAGVSQSPRYKVTKRGQDVALRCDPISGHVSLYWYRQALGQGPEFLTYFNYEAQQDKSGLPNDRFSAERPEGSISTLTIQRTEQRDSAMYRCASSTGTGGGEQYFGPGTRLTVT.

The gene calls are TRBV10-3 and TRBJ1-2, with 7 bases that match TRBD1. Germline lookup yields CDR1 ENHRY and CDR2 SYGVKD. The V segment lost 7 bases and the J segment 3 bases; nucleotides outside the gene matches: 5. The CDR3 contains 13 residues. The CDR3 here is CAINRDSYYGYTF. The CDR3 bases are TGTGCCATCAATCGGGACAGCTACTATGGCTACACCTTC.

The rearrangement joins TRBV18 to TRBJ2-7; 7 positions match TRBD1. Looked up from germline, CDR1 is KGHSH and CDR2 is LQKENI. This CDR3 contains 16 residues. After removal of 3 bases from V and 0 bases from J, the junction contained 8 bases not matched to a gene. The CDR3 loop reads CASSPQDRLHSYEQYF. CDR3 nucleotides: TGTGCCAGCTCACCCCAGGACAGGTTACACTCCTACGAGCAGTACTTC. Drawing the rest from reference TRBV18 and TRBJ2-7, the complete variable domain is NAGVMQNPRHLVRRRGQEARLRCSPMKGHSHVYWYRQLPEEGLKFMVYLQKENIIDESGMPKERFSAEFPKEGPSILRIQQVVRGDSAAYFCASSPQDRLHSYEQYFGPGTRLTVT.

CDR3: CASSLARGPTYNEQFF. DNA of the CDR3: TGTGCCAGCAGCTTAGCGAGGGGACCCACCTACAATGAGCAGTTCTTC. This sequence joins TRBV7-8 and TRBJ2-1, with D perhaps TRBD1 or TRBD2 (5 bases each). The ends were cut back, 0 bases at V and 2 bases at J, with 11 bases in the middle. This CDR3 region has 16 residues. The germline V gene encodes CDR1 SGHVS and CDR2 FQNEAQ.

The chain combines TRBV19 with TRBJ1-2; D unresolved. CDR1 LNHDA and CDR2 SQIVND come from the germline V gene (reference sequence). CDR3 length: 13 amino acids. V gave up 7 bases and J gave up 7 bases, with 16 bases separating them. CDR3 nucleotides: TGTGCCAGTACTAAGGCGGGTACCCGTGGCTACACCTTC. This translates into CASTKAGTRGYTF.

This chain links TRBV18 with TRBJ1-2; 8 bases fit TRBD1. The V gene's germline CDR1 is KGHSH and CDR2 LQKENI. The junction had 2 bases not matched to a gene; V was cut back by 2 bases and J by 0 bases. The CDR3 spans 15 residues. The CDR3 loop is CASSPAGQANYGYTF. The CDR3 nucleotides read TGTGCCAGCTCACCAGCGGGACAGGCTAACTATGGCTACACCTTC.

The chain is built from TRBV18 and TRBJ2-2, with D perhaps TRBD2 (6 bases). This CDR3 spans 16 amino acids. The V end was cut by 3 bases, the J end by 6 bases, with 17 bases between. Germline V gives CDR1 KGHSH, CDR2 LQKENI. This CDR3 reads CASSPSRQGGSGELFF. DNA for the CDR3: TGTGCCAGCTCACCTTCTCGCCAGGGAGGCTCCGGGGAGCTGTTTTTT.

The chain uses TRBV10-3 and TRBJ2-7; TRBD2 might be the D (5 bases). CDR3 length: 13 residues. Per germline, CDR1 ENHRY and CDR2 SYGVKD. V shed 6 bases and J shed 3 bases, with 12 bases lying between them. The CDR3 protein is CAISTGEHYEQYF. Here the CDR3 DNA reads TGTGCCATCAGCACCGGGGAGCACTACGAGCAGTACTTC.

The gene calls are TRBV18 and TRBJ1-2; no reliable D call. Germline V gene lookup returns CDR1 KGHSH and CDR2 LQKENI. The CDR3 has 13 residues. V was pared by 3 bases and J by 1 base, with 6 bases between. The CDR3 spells CASSPTNNYGYTF. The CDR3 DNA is TGTGCCAGCTCACCGACAAATAACTATGGCTACACCTTC.

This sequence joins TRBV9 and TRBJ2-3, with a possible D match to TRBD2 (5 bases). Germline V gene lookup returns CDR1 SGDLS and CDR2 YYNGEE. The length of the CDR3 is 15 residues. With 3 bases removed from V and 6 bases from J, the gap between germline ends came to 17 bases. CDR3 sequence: CASSAPSGVGDTQYF. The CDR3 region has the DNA TGTGCCAGCAGCGCCCCCTCCGGGGTTGGGGATACGCAGTATTTT.

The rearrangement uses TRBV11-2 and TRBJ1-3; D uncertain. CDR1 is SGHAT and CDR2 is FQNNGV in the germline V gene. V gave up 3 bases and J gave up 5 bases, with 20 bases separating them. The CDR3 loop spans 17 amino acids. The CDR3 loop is CASSFSVATSSRNTIYF. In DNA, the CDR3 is TGTGCCAGCAGCTTTTCAGTCGCTACGAGTTCCCGAAACACCATATATTTT.

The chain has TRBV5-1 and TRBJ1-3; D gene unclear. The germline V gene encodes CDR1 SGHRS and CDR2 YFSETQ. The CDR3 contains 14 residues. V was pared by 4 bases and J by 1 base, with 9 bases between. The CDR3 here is CASSKGSSGNTIYF. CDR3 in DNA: TGCGCCAGCAGCAAAGGGAGTTCTGGAAACACCATATATTTT.

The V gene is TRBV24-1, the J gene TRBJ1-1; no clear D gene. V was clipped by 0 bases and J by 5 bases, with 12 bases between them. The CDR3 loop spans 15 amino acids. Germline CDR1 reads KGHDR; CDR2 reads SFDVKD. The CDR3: CATSDLEGSSTEAFF. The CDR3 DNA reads TGTGCCACCAGTGATTTGGAAGGGAGTAGTACTGAAGCTTTCTTT.

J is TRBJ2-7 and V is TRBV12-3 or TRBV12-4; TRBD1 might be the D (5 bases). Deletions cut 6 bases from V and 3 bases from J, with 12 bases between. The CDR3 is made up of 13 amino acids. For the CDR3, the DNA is TGTGCCAGCAGCCCGGACACGAGCTACGAGCAGTACTTC. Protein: CASSPDTSYEQYF.

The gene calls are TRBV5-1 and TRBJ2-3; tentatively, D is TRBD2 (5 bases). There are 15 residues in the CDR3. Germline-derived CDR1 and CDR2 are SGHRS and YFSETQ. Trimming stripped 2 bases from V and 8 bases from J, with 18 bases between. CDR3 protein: CASSLLAQGAATQYF. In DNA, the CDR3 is TGCGCCAGCAGCTTATTAGCCCAAGGAGCGGCTACGCAGTATTTT. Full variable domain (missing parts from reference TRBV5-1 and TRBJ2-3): KAGVTQTPRYLIKTRGQQVTLSCSPISGHRSVSWYQQTPGQGLQFLFEYFSETQRNKGNFPGRFSGRQFSNSRSEMNVSTLELGDSALYLCASSLLAQGAATQYFGPGTRLTVL.

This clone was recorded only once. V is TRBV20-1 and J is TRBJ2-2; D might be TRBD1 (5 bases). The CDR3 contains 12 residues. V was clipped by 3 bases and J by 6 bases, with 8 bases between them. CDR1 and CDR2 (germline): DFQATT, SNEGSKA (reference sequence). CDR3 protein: CSASSRAGELFF. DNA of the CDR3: TGCAGTGCTAGTTCCAGGGCCGGGGAGCTGTTTTTT.

The CDR3 loop is CATWTGPEQFF. CDR3 DNA: TGTGCCACCTGGACAGGCCCTGAGCAGTTCTTC. The chain recombines TRBV27 with TRBJ2-1, with 7 bases that match TRBD1. Germline V gene sequence: CDR1 MNHEY, CDR2 SMNVEV (reference sequence). The CDR3 totals 11 residues. V lost 10 bases to trimming and J lost 9 bases; unmatched junction nucleotides: 6.

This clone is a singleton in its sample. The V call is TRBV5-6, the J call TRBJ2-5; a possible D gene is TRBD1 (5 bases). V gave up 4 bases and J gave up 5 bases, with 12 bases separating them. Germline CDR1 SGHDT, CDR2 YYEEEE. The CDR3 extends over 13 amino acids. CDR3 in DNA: TGTGCCAGCAGCGGGCAAGGGGTGGAGACCCAGTACTTC. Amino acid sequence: CASSGQGVETQYF.

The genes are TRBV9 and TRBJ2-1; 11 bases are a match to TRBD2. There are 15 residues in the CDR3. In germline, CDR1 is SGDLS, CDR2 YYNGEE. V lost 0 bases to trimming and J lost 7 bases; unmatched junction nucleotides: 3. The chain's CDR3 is CASSVVAGGLNEQFF. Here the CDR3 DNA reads TGTGCCAGCAGCGTAGTAGCGGGGGGGCTTAATGAGCAGTTCTTC.